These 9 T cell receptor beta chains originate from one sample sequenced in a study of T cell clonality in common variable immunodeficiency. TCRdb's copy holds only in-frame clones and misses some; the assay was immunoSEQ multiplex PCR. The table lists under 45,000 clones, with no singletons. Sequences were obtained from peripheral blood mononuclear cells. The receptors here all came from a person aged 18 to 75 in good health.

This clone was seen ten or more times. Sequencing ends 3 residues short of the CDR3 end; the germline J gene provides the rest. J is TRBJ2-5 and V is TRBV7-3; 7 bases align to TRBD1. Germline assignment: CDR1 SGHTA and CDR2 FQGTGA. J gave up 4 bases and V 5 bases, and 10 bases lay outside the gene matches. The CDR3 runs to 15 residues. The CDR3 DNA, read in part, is TGTGCCAGCAGCGCGCGACAGGGCTTAGGAGAGACC. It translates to CASSARQGLGET. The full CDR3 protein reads CASSARQGLGETQYF.

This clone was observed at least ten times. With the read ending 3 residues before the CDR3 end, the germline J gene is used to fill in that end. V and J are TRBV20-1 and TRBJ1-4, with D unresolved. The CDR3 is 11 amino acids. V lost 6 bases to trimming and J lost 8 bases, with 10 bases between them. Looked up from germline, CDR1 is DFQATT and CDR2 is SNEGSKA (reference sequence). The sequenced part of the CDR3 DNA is TGCAGTGCCTGGGAGCGGGAAAAA. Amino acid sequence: CSAWEREK. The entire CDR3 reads CSAWEREKLFF.

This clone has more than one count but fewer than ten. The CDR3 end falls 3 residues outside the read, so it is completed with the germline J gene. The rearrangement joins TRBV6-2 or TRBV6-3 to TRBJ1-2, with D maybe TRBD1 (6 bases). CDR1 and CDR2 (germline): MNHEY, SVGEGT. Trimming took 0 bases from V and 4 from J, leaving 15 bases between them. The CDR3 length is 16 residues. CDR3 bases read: TGTGCCAGCAGTTACTCCTTCGAGACAGGAAGCTATGGC. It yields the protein CASSYSFETGSYG. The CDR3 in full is CASSYSFETGSYGYTF.

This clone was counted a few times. The chain's CDR3 is CASLRGTTYEQYF. The CDR3 bases that were read are TGTGCCAGCCTAAGGGGCACCACCTACGAG. The chain has TRBV7-2 and TRBJ2-7, with a possible D match to TRBD1 (5 bases). The sequenced fragment ends 3 residues before the CDR3 boundary, so the rest is inferred from the germline J gene. The V gene lost 8 bases and the J gene lost 2 bases, with 13 bases spanning the gap. Germline CDR1 and CDR2: SGHTA and FQGNSA. The CDR3 consists of 13 residues.

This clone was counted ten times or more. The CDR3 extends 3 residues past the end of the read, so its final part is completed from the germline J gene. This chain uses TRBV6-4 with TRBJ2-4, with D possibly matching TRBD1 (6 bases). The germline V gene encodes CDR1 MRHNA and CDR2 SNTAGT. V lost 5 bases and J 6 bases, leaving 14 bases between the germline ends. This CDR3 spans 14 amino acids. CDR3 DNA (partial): TGTGCCAGCAGTTCCCAGGGGATGGGAAACATT. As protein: CASSSQGMGNI. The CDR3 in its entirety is CASSSQGMGNIQYF.

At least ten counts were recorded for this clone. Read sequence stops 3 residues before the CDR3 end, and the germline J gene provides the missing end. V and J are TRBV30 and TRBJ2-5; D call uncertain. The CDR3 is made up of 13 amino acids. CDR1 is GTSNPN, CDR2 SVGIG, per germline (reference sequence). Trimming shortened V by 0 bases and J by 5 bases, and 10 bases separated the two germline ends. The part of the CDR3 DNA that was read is TGTGCCTGGAGTGTAAGTCTTCGGGAGACC. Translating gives CAWSVSLRET. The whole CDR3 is CAWSVSLRETQYF.

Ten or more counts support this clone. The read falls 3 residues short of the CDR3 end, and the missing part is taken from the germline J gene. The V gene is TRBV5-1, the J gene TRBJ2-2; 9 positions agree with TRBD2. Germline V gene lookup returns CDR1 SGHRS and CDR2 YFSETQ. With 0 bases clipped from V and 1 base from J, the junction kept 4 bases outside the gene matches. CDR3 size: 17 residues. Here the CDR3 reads CASSLASGDMNTGELFF. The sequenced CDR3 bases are TGCGCCAGCAGCTTGGCTAGCGGGGACATGAACACCGGGGAG.

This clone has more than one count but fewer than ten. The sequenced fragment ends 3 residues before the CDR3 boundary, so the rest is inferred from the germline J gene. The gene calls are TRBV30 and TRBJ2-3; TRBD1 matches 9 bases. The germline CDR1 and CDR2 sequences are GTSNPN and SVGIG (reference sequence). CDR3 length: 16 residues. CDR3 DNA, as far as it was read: TGTGCCTGGAGCGGTCAGCCGGGACAGGGCTACGAGACG. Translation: CAWSGQPGQGYET. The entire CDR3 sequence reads CAWSGQPGQGYETQYF. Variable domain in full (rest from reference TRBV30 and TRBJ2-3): SQTIHQWPATLVQPVGSPLSLECTVEGTSNPNLYWYRQAAGRGLQLLFYSVGIGQISSEVPQNLSASRPQDRQFILSSKKLLLSDSGFYLCAWSGQPGQGYETQYFGPGTRLTVL.

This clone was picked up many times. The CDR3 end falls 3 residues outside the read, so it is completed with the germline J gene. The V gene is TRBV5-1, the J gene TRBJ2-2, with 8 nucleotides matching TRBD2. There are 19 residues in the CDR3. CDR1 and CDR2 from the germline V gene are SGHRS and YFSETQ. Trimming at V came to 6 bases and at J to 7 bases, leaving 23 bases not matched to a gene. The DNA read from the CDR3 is TGCGCCAGCACCGAGGGCCTGTTGCTTACGGGACTAGTTGTCGGGGAG. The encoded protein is CASTEGLLLTGLVVGE. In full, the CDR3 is CASTEGLLLTGLVVGELFF. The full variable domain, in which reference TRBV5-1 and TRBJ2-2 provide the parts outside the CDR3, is KAGVTQTPRYLIKTRGQQVTLSCSPISGHRSVSWYQQTPGQGLQFLFEYFSETQRNKGNFPGRFSGRQFSNSRSEMNVSTLELGDSALYLCASTEGLLLTGLVVGELFFGEGSRLTVL.